The 14 T cell receptor beta chains listed next were all sequenced from one sample in a study of OX40 agonist ivuxolimab in advanced cancers. TCRdb's table, derived via immunoSEQ multiplex PCR, lists solely in-frame clones and lacks some. The sample includes about 62,000 clones, 75% to 85% of them seen just once. This specimen consisted of CD4+ or CD8+ T cells sorted from blood, obtained in a trial of the OX40 agonist ivuxolimab. These receptors came from an adult with an advanced solid tumor such as melanoma, head and neck, liver or kidney cancer.

At least ten counts were recorded for this clone. V usage is TRBV28 and J usage is TRBJ2-7; D may be TRBD1 or TRBD2 (5 bases each). This CDR3 is built from 13 residues. V lost 6 bases to trimming and J lost 4 bases, with 13 bases between them. Germline loops: CDR1 MDHEN, CDR2 SYDVKM. CDR3: CASRARGTYEQYF. The DNA of the CDR3 is TGTGCCAGCAGGGCCCGAGGGACGTACGAGCAGTACTTC.

This chain uses TRBV5-4 with TRBJ1-2; D is unresolved. The CDR3 runs 13 residues. V shed 0 bases and J shed 2 bases, with 5 bases lying between them. From germline, CDR1 is SGHNT and CDR2 YYREEE (reference sequence). Here the CDR3 reads CASSLDSNYGYTF. DNA of the CDR3: TGTGCCAGCAGCTTGGACAGCAACTATGGCTACACCTTC.

The V call is TRBV2, the J call TRBJ1-5; 7 nucleotides match TRBD1. Germline CDR1 and CDR2: SNHLY and FYNNEI. The V segment lost 5 bases and the J segment 7 bases; nucleotides outside the gene matches: 14. This CDR3 contains 16 residues. DNA of the CDR3: TGTGCCAGCAGTCTTGAGCACTGGACAGGTTCCCAGCCCCAGCATTTT. The encoded protein is CASSLEHWTGSQPQHF.

The chain is built from TRBV29-1 and TRBJ1-2, with D maybe TRBD1 (6 bases). The CDR3 has 13 amino acids. V was shortened by 3 bases and J by 3 bases, with 11 bases between the two germline ends. The germline CDR1 and CDR2 sequences are SQVTM and ANQGSEA. The CDR3 reads CSVDPQGYYGYTF. The CDR3 nucleotides are TGCAGCGTTGACCCCCAGGGGTACTATGGCTACACCTTC.

The chain combines TRBV5-1 with TRBJ1-4; 7 nucleotides match TRBD1. Looked up from germline, CDR1 is SGHRS and CDR2 is YFSETQ. The CDR3 contains 15 residues. V gave up 3 bases and J gave up 0 bases; unmatched junction bases: 2. CDR3 region: CASSWGQPTNEKLFF. The CDR3 DNA reads as TGCGCCAGCAGCTGGGGACAGCCAACTAATGAAAAACTGTTTTTT.

The CDR3 bases are TGTGCCAGCAGCGTACGAGGGTACCAGGGAGATACGCAGTATTTT. It codes for CASSVRGYQGDTQYF. The chain has TRBV9 and TRBJ2-3, with D possibly being TRBD1 or TRBD2 (5 bases each). V was cut by 1 base and J by 5 bases, with 14 bases left in between. The CDR3 sequence is 15 residues long. Looked up from germline, CDR1 is SGDLS and CDR2 is YYNGEE. The full variable domain, completed using reference TRBV9 and TRBJ2-3, is DSGVTQTPKHLITATGQRVTLRCSPRSGDLSVYWYQQSLDQGLQFLIQYYNGEERAKGNILERFSAQQFPDLHSELNLSSLELGDSALYFCASSVRGYQGDTQYFGPGTRLTVL.

This sequence joins TRBV9 and TRBJ1-2; no definite D call. The CDR3 is 15 amino acids. In germline, CDR1 is SGDLS, CDR2 YYNGEE. V shed 0 bases and J shed 4 bases, with 13 bases lying between them. CDR3 sequence reads: CASSVDATSGYGYTF. Here the CDR3 DNA reads TGTGCCAGCAGCGTAGATGCGACCAGTGGCTATGGCTACACCTTC.

This chain connects TRBV28 to TRBJ2-5, with 11 bases lining up with TRBD2. The DNA end is more similar to TRBJ2-7, so the J call may be wrong. CDR1 is MDHEN, CDR2 SYDVKM, per germline. CDR3 size: 14 residues. CDR3 nucleotide sequence: TGTGCCAGCAGCCCCGGGACTAGCGGCTACGAGCAGTACTTC. Translating gives CASSPGTSGYEQYF.

The rearrangement uses TRBV30 and TRBJ2-7; D remains unclear. CDR3 length: 11 amino acids. The V end was cut by 4 bases, the J end by 4 bases, with 8 bases between. Germline-derived CDR1 and CDR2 are GTSNPN and SVGIG (reference sequence). CDR3 sequence (DNA): TGTGCCTGGAACCACGGGTACGAGCAGTACTTC. As protein: CAWNHGYEQYF.

This clone was recorded once. The chain links TRBV6-1 to TRBJ2-1; D unresolved. The germline V gene encodes CDR1 MNHNS and CDR2 SASEGT. Trimming stripped 1 base from V and 0 bases from J, with 7 bases between. The CDR3 spans 15 residues. The CDR3 DNA sequence: TGTGCCAGCAGTGAAGACGGCAGCTCCTACAATGAGCAGTTCTTC. As protein: CASSEDGSSYNEQFF.

V is TRBV6-6 and J is TRBJ1-6; 9 bases map to TRBD1. J lost 9 bases, V lost 0 bases, and 6 bases had no gene match. The CDR3 covers 16 residues. Germline CDR1 and CDR2: MNHNY and SVGAGI (reference sequence). This chain's CDR3 is CASSYSRTGDVSPLHF. CDR3 coding DNA: TGTGCCAGCAGTTACTCCCGGACAGGGGATGTTTCACCCCTCCACTTT.

The V and J genes are TRBV7-8 and TRBJ2-5, with no clear D. Trimming removed 3 bases at V and 2 bases at J, with 10 bases between. Germline V gene data show CDR1 as SGHVS and CDR2 as FQNEAQ. The CDR3 has 14 amino acids. CDR3 sequence (DNA): TGTGCCAGCAGCTTTTCGCAGACACAAGAGACCCAGTACTTC. Protein sequence: CASSFSQTQETQYF.

The genes are TRBV29-1 and TRBJ2-1, with 11 bases fitting TRBD2. Trimming at V came to 6 bases and at J to 10 bases, leaving 14 bases not matched to a gene. The CDR3 contains 15 residues. Germline assignment: CDR1 SQVTM and CDR2 ANQGSEA. CDR3 residues: CSVSLAGGSLGEQFF. The CDR3 DNA sequence: TGCAGCGTCAGCCTAGCGGGGGGTTCCCTCGGCGAGCAGTTCTTC.

The V and J genes are TRBV29-1 and TRBJ2-1; D tentatively fits TRBD1 or TRBD2 (5 bases each). The CDR3 runs 17 residues. Per the germline V gene, CDR1 is SQVTM and CDR2 is ANQGSEA. Trimming left V 6 bases short and J 9 bases short, with 30 bases between. CDR3 residues: CSVEKVGTRSLRGEQFF. Here the CDR3 DNA reads TGCAGCGTGGAAAAGGTTGGGACCCGAAGTTTGCGTGGTGAGCAGTTCTTC.